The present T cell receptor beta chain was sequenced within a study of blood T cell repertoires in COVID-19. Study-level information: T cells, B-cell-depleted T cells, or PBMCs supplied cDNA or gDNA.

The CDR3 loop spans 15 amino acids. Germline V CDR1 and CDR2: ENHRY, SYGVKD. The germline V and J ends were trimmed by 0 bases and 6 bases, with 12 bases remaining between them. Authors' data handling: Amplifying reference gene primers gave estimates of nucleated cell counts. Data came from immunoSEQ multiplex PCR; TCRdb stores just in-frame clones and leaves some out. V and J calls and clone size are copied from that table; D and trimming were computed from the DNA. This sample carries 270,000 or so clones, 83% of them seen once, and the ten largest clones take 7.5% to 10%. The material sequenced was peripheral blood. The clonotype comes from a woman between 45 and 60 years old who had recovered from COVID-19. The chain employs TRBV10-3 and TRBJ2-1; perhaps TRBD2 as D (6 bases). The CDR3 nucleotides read TGTGCCATCAGTGAGTCCGTTGCGCGGGGCAATGAGCAGTTCTTC. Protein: CAISESVARGNEQFF.